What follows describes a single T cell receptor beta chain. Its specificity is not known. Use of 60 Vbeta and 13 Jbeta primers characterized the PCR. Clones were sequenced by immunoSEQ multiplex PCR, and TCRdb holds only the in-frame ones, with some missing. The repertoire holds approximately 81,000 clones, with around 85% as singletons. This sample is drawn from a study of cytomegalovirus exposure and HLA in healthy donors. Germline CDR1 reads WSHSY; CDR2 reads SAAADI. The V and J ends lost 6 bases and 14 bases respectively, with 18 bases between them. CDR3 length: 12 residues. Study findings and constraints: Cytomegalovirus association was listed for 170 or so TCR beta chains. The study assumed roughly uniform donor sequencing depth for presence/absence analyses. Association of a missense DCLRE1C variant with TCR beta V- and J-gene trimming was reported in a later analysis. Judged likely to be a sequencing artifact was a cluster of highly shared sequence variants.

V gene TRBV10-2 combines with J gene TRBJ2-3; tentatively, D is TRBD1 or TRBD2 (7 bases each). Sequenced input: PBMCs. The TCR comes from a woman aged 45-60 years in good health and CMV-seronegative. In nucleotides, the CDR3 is TGCGCCAGCAGCGAGACAGGGAGGGGGGCGTATTTT. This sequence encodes CASSETGRGAYF.